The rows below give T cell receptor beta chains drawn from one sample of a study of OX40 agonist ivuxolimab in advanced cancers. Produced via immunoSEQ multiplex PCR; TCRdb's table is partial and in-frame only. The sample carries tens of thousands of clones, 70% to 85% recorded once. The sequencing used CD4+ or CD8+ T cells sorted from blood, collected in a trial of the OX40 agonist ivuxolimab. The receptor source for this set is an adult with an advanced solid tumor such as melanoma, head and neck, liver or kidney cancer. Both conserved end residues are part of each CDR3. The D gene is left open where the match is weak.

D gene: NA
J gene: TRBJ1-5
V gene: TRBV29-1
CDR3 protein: CSVLVSNQPQHF
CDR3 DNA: TGCAGCGTCCTCGTTAGCAATCAGCCCCAGCATTTT

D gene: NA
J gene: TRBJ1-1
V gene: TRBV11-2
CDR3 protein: CASSLASRANTEAFF
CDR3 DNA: TGTGCCAGCAGCTTAGCCTCCAGGGCCAACACTGAAGCTTTCTTT

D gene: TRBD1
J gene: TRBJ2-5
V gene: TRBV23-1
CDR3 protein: CASNPGQGKETQYF
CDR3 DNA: TGCGCCAGCAATCCGGGACAGGGGAAAGAGACCCAGTACTTC

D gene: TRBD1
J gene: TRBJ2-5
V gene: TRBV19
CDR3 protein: CASTGRGETQYF
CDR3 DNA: TGTGCCAGTACGGGCAGGGGGGAGACCCAGTACTTC

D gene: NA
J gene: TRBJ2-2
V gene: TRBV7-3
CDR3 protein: CASSSGTATGELFF
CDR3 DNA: TGTGCCAGCAGCTCCGGGACTGCCACCGGGGAGCTGTTTTTT

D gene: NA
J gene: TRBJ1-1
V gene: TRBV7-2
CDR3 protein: CASSSDRNTEAFF
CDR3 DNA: TGTGCCAGCAGCTCGGACAGGAACACTGAAGCTTTCTTT

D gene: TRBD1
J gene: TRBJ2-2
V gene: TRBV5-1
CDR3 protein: CASSLVGQVPGELFF
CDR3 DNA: TGCGCCAGCAGCTTGGTGGGACAGGTCCCCGGGGAGCTGTTTTTT

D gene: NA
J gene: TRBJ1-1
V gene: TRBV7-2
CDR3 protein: CASSLWMLAEAFF
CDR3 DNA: TGTGCCAGCAGCCTCTGGATGCTCGCTGAAGCTTTCTTT

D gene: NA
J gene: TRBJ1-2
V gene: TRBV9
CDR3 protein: CASSDRDGYTF
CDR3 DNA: TGTGCCAGCAGCGACAGGGATGGCTACACCTTC

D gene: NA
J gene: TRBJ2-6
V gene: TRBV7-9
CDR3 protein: CAIRDSGANVLTF
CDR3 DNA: TGTGCCATCCGAGACTCTGGGGCCAACGTCCTGACTTTC

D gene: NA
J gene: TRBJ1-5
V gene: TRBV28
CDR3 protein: CASRGPNQPQHF
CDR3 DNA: TGTGCCAGCAGAGGTCCAAATCAGCCCCAGCATTTT

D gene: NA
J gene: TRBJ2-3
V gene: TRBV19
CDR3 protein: CASSIDLRGPSTDTQYF
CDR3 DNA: TGTGCCAGTAGTATCGATCTGCGGGGGCCTAGCACAGATACGCAGTATTTT

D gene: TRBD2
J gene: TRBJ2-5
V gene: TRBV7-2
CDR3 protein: CASSSWASGGAGETQYF
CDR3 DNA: TGTGCCAGCAGCTCCTGGGCTAGCGGGGGGGCTGGGGAGACCCAGTACTTC